This T cell receptor beta chain appears in the sequencing data of a study of patients and donors after allogeneic stem cell transplantation (dated by TCRdb to between 2020 and 2021). Libraries were made using RT-PCR. The instrument was a NextSeq 550. TCRdb trimmed the raw reads at Q25, called clones with MiXCR and kept productive beta chains. Under each unique CDR3 protein, matching rows form one entry showing the most common genes and DNA. Within this sample are about 150,000 distinct CDR3 sequences, with over 35% of them counted one time only. Clones ranked in the top ten supply 50% of the sample. This clonotype was observed a few times. What this receptor recognizes is not known. Base qualities are not provided; no much larger clone lies one nucleotide away. CDR3 length: 15 amino acids, cysteine to phenylalanine. Of all the DNA, just the CDR3 is kept, 45 bases in frame from base 1. CDR1 MDHEN and CDR2 SYDVKM were looked up in the germline V gene. The germline ends are 10 bases apart after V is trimmed by 2 bases and J by 0 bases.

This TCR was recovered from a human donor who was either an allogeneic HSCT recipient or a stem cell or donor lymphocyte infusion donor (not recorded which). It is not recorded whose cells these are; they may come from a transplant donor. The receptor chain draws on TRBV28 and TRBJ1-1; a tentative D call is TRBD1 (5 bases match). The specimen was blood, either unsorted or a sorted T cell fraction (not recorded which). The encoded CDR3 is CASSLRGPMNTEAFF. The base sequence is TGTGCCAGCAGTTTAAGGGGCCCCATGAACACTGAAGCTTTCTTT.